The 18 T cell receptor beta chains presented below share a single source sample, sequenced in a study of T cell responses to AZD1222 COVID-19 vaccine. Produced via immunoSEQ multiplex PCR; TCRdb's table is partial and in-frame only. This sample yields just under 150,000 clones, of which about nine tenths are seen a single time; 1.5% to 2% belongs to the top ten. Sequenced material: peripheral blood, taken 28 days after the second AZD1222 dose. The receptors come from an adult who received the AZD1222 COVID-19 vaccine.

In DNA form, the CDR3 reads TGTGCCCTCCGGGTCCTGACTGGTGAGCAGTTCTTC. As protein: CALRVLTGEQFF. The chain has TRBV10-3 and TRBJ2-1; no clear D gene. The germline V gene encodes CDR1 ENHRY and CDR2 SYGVKD. V lost 11 bases and J 9 bases, leaving 17 bases between the germline ends. The CDR3 length is 12 residues.

The CDR3 DNA reads TGTGCCAGCAGCAAACGGGCTAGCGGGAGGGCCGGGGCCGCTTACGAGCAGTACTTC. Translating it yields CASSKRASGRAGAAYEQYF. V is TRBV21-1 and J is TRBJ2-7; TRBD2 reflects the table's D call only, with no check against the DNA. TRBV21-1 is reported as a pseudogene. This CDR3 contains 19 residues.

The chain combines TRBV6-6 with TRBJ1-5, with a possible D match to TRBD1 (6 bases). CDR1 and CDR2 (germline): MNHNY, SVGAGI (reference sequence). The CDR3 covers 15 residues. The V end was cut by 4 bases, the J end by 2 bases, with 12 bases between. The CDR3 coding sequence is TGTGCCAGCAGTTTGGAGGGGGGAGGCAATCAGCCCCAGCATTTT. Translation gives CASSLEGGGNQPQHF.

V and J are TRBV29-1 and TRBJ2-7, with TRBD1 matching over 7 bases. Losses at the gene ends were 2 bases for V and 3 bases for J; bases not matched to a gene: 10. CDR1 is SQVTM, CDR2 ANQGSEA, per germline. This CDR3 has 15 amino acids. CDR3 DNA sequence: TGCAGCGTTGAAATTTGGACAGGCTTCCTCTACGAGCAGTACTTC. Protein sequence: CSVEIWTGFLYEQYF.

The chain uses TRBV2 and TRBJ1-2; D might be TRBD1 (5 bases). CDR1 is SNHLY and CDR2 is FYNNEI in the germline V gene. The germline V and J ends were trimmed by 5 bases and 1 base, with 11 bases remaining between them. The CDR3 has 14 amino acids. The CDR3 DNA reads as TGTGCCAGCAGTCCCACAGGACATAACTATGGCTACACCTTC. Its protein is CASSPTGHNYGYTF.

The chain links TRBV5-6 to TRBJ2-7; 7 bases are a match to TRBD2. The trim removed 6 bases at V and 3 bases at J, leaving 6 bases unmatched. Germline loops: CDR1 SGHDT, CDR2 YYEEEE. The CDR3 is 13 residues long. Here the CDR3 reads CASTLGGGYEQYF. CDR3 in DNA: TGTGCCAGCACCCTCGGCGGGGGCTACGAGCAGTACTTC.

This rearrangement joins TRBV30 to TRBJ1-1; D is undetermined. The ends were cut back, 4 bases at V and 1 base at J, with 13 bases in the middle. The CDR3 is 14 residues long. CDR1 is GTSNPN, CDR2 SVGIG, per germline (reference sequence). CDR3 sequence: CAWIAGPRNTEAFF. Written as DNA, the CDR3 is TGTGCCTGGATCGCAGGACCTAGGAACACTGAAGCTTTCTTT. The full variable domain, with the rest looked up from reference TRBV30 and TRBJ1-1, is SQTIHQWPATLVQPVGSPLSLECTVEGTSNPNLYWYRQAAGRGLQLLFYSVGIGQISSEVPQNLSASRPQDRQFILSSKKLLLSDSGFYLCAWIAGPRNTEAFFGQGTRLTVV.

The CDR3, as DNA: TGTGCCAGCAGCGTTCTGCTAGCGGGAGTGGGTGAGCAGTTCTTC. Encoded protein: CASSVLLAGVGEQFF. The V gene is TRBV9, the J gene TRBJ2-1; 10 bases are shared with TRBD2. The germline V gene has CDR1 SGDLS and CDR2 YYNGEE. The CDR3 length is 15 residues. V was pared by 2 bases and J by 9 bases, with 8 bases of the junction left unmatched.

In its sample, this clone was seen once. The gene calls are TRBV9 and TRBJ2-1; D remains unclear. The CDR3 totals 16 residues. CDR1 SGDLS and CDR2 YYNGEE come from the germline V gene. Trimming left V 3 bases short and J 0 bases short, with 13 bases between. The CDR3 bases are TGTGCCAGCAGCGCAACTCGCCAAAGCTCCTACAATGAGCAGTTCTTC. Translation: CASSATRQSSYNEQFF.

J is TRBJ2-1 and V is TRBV4-3; possibly TRBD2 for D (5 bases). CDR3 size: 16 residues. Trimming cost V 0 bases and J 3 bases, with 12 bases left between them. The germline gives CDR1 LGHNA, CDR2 YSLEER. The CDR3 DNA follows: TGCGCCAGCAGCCAAGATCGGCTAGCTTACTACAATGAGCAGTTCTTC. This gives the protein CASSQDRLAYYNEQFF.

J is TRBJ2-7 and V is TRBV6-5, with TRBD2 matching over 7 bases. J was trimmed by 0 bases and V by 5 bases; bases with no gene match: 7. The CDR3 has 15 residues. Germline V gives CDR1 MNHEY, CDR2 SVGAGI. CDR3 residues: CASSLSGESSYEQYF. The DNA for the CDR3 is TGTGCCAGCAGTCTCAGCGGGGAAAGCTCCTACGAGCAGTACTTC.

V usage is TRBV6-5 and J usage is TRBJ1-5; D possibly corresponds to TRBD1 (6 bases). Trimming removed 2 bases at V and 7 bases at J, with 15 bases between. CDR1 MNHEY and CDR2 SVGAGI come from the germline V gene. The CDR3 loop spans 15 amino acids. CDR3 residues: CASSYGGAEGQPQHF. The CDR3 bases are TGTGCCAGCAGTTACGGGGGGGCCGAGGGCCAGCCCCAGCATTTT.

This clone has a single count. V gene TRBV7-9 combines with J gene TRBJ1-2; possible D gene TRBD1, 5 bases. Germline assignment: CDR1 SEHNR and CDR2 FQNEAQ (reference sequence). V was clipped by 5 bases and J by 1 base, with 20 bases between them. The CDR3 totals 17 residues. Here the CDR3 reads CASSPLGGGSGNYGYTF. The CDR3 DNA reads TGTGCCAGCAGCCCATTGGGTGGGGGATCCGGTAACTATGGCTACACCTTC.

The chain links TRBV5-1 to TRBJ2-4, with 10 bases fitting TRBD1. The CDR3 sequence is 16 residues long. V lost 4 bases to trimming and J lost 2 bases; unmatched junction nucleotides: 6. Germline CDR1 reads SGHRS; CDR2 reads YFSETQ. The CDR3 loop reads CASSHDRGRTKNIQYF. CDR3 DNA: TGCGCCAGCAGCCATGACAGGGGGCGTACCAAAAACATTCAGTACTTC.

The J gene is TRBJ1-5, the V gene TRBV19; D may be TRBD1 (6 bases). The CDR3 runs to 13 residues. Per germline, CDR1 LNHDA and CDR2 SQIVND (reference sequence). V was pared by 6 bases and J by 5 bases, with 11 bases between. The CDR3 reads CASRNREDQPQHF. The CDR3 nucleotides read TGTGCCAGTAGGAACAGGGAGGATCAGCCCCAGCATTTT.

This clone was picked up one time. The chain is built from TRBV6-5 and TRBJ2-7, with TRBD1 matching over 9 bases. The germline V gene has CDR1 MNHEY and CDR2 SVGAGI. This CDR3 has 14 amino acids. V gave up 5 bases and J gave up 3 bases; unmatched junction bases: 5. The CDR3 is CASSPGTGYYEQYF. CDR3 in DNA: TGTGCCAGCAGTCCCGGGACAGGGTACTACGAGCAGTACTTC.

The chain carries TRBV6-1 and TRBJ2-5; D is possibly TRBD1 (6 bases). Germline loops: CDR1 MNHNS, CDR2 SASEGT. V lost 4 bases and J lost 0, with 21 bases in between. This CDR3 contains 18 residues. The CDR3, as DNA: TGTGCCAGCAGTGGAGGGACACTTTTTACTGACTACCAAGAGACCCAGTACTTC. The encoded protein is CASSGGTLFTDYQETQYF.

The chain recombines TRBV3-1 (or the pseudogene TRBV3-2) with TRBJ2-5; D remains unclear. CDR1 and CDR2 (germline): LGHDT, YNNKEL (reference sequence). The CDR3 is 12 amino acids. Deletions cut 0 bases from V and 5 bases from J, with 4 bases between. CDR3 amino acids: CASSQEKETQYF. DNA of the CDR3: TGTGCCAGCAGCCAAGAAAAGGAGACCCAGTACTTC.